This T cell receptor beta chain was obtained from a study of T cells after yellow fever vaccination (dated by TCRdb to the late 2010s). About the investigation overall: The SMART-Seq v4 Ultra Low Input RNA kit was used to prepare libraries from fractions with low cell numbers. To follow T-cell clones before and after both primary and booster YFV17D yellow fever vaccination, bulk TCR alpha and beta repertoires underwent longitudinal sequencing. The cohort comprised two healthy male donors, one aged 18 to 29 and one aged 30 to 40 years. Bulk PBMC replicates and cell subsets were isolated from blood drawn at multiple timepoints before and after both primary and secondary immunization.

Comment on this clonotype: The specificity of this receptor is unknown. Because the CDR3's place on the DNA is in doubt, the DNA is left out and the CDR3 is given as listed by TCRdb.

Including cysteine and phenylalanine, the CDR3 has 19 amino acids. Sequences MNHEY (CDR1) and SMNVEV (CDR2) are obtained from the germline V gene (reference sequence). TCR cDNA was synthesized by 5'RACE template switching, through which a universal primer site and unique molecular identifiers were introduced. Priming for cDNA synthesis came from both the TCR alpha and TCR beta constant segments. Libraries were amplified in two PCR steps, with sample barcodes and sequencing adapters added in the second step. Sequencing of libraries was performed on Illumina HiSeq 2500 (2x100 bp) or NovaSeq (2x150 bp). In the authors' own workflow: Demultiplexing of reads and collapsing into UMI consensus sequences were performed with MIGEC, and V(D)J alignment was carried out with MiXCR. Vaccine-responding clonotypes were identified with edgeR using replicate PBMC samples, with FDR below 0.01 and a log2 fold change above 5 up to day 15 being required. Each bulk clonotype received a CD4 or CD8 identity based on whether the sequenced CD4 or CD8 repertoire contained that clonotype at higher abundance. Starting from the raw public reads, TCRdb applied fastp trimming at Q25, assembled clones with MiXCR and retained in-frame beta chains. Rows merge per CDR3 protein into single entries with the most common DNA and genes. What appears here as the V and J calls and clone size reflects TCRdb's work, not the paper's. Recorded for this sample are 500,000 to 650,000 distinct CDR3 sequences; 9% to 15% of them occurred a single time. Of the sample, 15% falls within the top ten clones.

Overall study results and their limits: A small share of clonotypes occurred in both CD4 and CD8 compartments, likely arising from convergent recombination. FACS-sorted repertoires could contain abundant contaminating clonotypes from the bulk population, so computational filtering was required. After the booster, most clones that had expanded after primary vaccination were detected again (roughly 95% of CD4 and roughly 86% of CD8), suggesting broad maintenance of memory. Only a couple of donors were included in the study, so the extent to which the findings can be generalized is limited. Compared with the primary T-cell response, the secondary T-cell response was weaker but faster, peaking on day 5 rather than day 15.

Sample treatment or condition, as interpreted from the label and publication: live attenuated yellow fever vaccine strain. At each blood-draw timepoint, two biological replicates of bulk PBMCs were collected. A standard Ficoll-Paque protocol was used to isolate PBMCs from peripheral blood. TriZol was used to extract RNA from bulk PBMCs, from CD4 and CD8 fractions, and from dextramer-positive and dextramer-negative fractions. Sequenced here: PBMCs, sampled on the day of the yellow fever booster vaccination. The chain couples TRBV27 to TRBJ2-2; the DNA was not used to check the table's D call, TRBD1. The clonotype originates from a man between 25 and 39 years old who received the YFV17D yellow fever vaccine. The CDR3 corresponds to CASSTSTHRVPANTGELFF.